The rows below give T cell receptor beta chains drawn from one sample of a study of T cells after yellow fever vaccination. TCRdb fed the 5' RACE reads into MiXCR, producing one record per CDR3 protein. This table has 250,000 to 300,000 distinct CDR3 sequences, 10% to 15% appearing once. The specimen comprised CD4+ T cells sorted from PBMCs, sampled 45 days after the yellow fever booster vaccination. These receptors came from a man aged 25 to 40 who received the YFV17D yellow fever vaccine. The conserved cysteine and the conserved F or W are not part of the CDR3 here. The order of the fields is V gene, J gene, CDR3 protein.

V: TRBV7-2
J: TRBJ1-1
CDR3: ASSHDRGRTEAF

V: TRBV7-8
J: TRBJ2-7
CDR3: ASSLAPGQGAHEQY

V: TRBV28
J: TRBJ2-6
CDR3: ASSFQGTNGANVLT

V: TRBV27
J: TRBJ2-5
CDR3: ASSSGVVGQETQY

V: TRBV12-3/TRBV12-4
J: TRBJ2-7
CDR3: ASSEGARRDEQY

V: TRBV24-1
J: TRBJ2-3
CDR3: ATSVQGVSDTQY

V: TRBV10-2
J: TRBJ1-5
CDR3: ASAQGARSQPQH

V: TRBV19
J: TRBJ2-2
CDR3: ASSIRGTGGELF

V: TRBV5-1
J: TRBJ2-7
CDR3: ASSLGGGTVSYEQY

V: TRBV5-4
J: TRBJ2-7
CDR3: ASSVIHADEQY

V: TRBV7-3
J: TRBJ2-1
CDR3: ASSLRFWPARERSYNEQF

V: TRBV5-1
J: TRBJ2-1
CDR3: ASSLASSMYNEQF

V: TRBV5-1
J: TRBJ2-5
CDR3: ASSFASAHQRETQY

V: TRBV20-1
J: TRBJ1-2
CDR3: SAPARGGVDYGYT

V: TRBV6-5
J: TRBJ2-3
CDR3: ASSYSRADTQY

V: TRBV10-3
J: TRBJ2-1
CDR3: AISESSFLAGGQF